These 27 T cell receptor beta chains were all obtained from the same sample, sequenced in a study of shared clonotypes between healthy human individuals. Sequencing was performed with immunoSEQ multiplex PCR; in TCRdb, only in-frame clones are kept and a portion is missing. The sample includes some 2 million clones, approximately 94% of them seen just once. Naive-designated CD8 cells lacked CD45RO, were positively enriched for CCR7, and omitted terminally differentiated effector memory CD45RA+ cells. Sequenced sample: naive CD8+ T cells sorted from blood. The receptor source for this set is a man aged 18 to 30 in good health.

The CDR3 protein is CASSLDGGNEQFF. Here the CDR3 DNA reads TGTGCCAGCAGCTTAGATGGGGGGAATGAGCAGTTCTTC. The chain links TRBV13 to TRBJ2-1; tentatively, D is TRBD2 (6 bases). CDR3 size: 13 residues. The germline V gene encodes CDR1 PRHDT and CDR2 FYEKMQ (reference sequence). The V end lost 1 base, the J end lost 7 bases, and 8 bases lay between the germline ends.

A remark on this clone: This CDR3 is also generated by other DNA sequences in the sample. The rearrangement links TRBV4-1 to TRBJ2-3; a possible D gene is TRBD2 (6 bases). CDR1 and CDR2 (germline): MGHRA, YSYEKL. V lost 0 bases and J 0 bases, leaving 10 bases between the germline ends. The CDR3 consists of 16 residues. The CDR3 region is CASSQERAGSTDTQYF. The DNA of the CDR3 is TGCGCCAGCAGCCAAGAACGGGCGGGGAGCACAGATACGCAGTATTTT.

V and J are TRBV5-4 and TRBJ1-2, with D tentatively TRBD1 (5 bases). Germline-derived CDR1 and CDR2 are SGHNT and YYREEE (reference sequence). The CDR3 sequence is 18 residues long. Trimming took off 5 bases at V and 0 bases at J, with 23 bases between the two ends. The CDR3 DNA follows: TGTGCCAGCAGAGATCAGGGTAGCAGCCTATTTTCTAACTATGGCTACACCTTC. Its translation is CASRDQGSSLFSNYGYTF.

DNA for the CDR3: TGTGCCTGGGAGGGGACAGGGCCCTACAATGAGCAGTTCTTC. As protein: CAWEGTGPYNEQFF. This chain uses TRBV30 with TRBJ2-1; 9 positions match TRBD1. Germline V gene lookup returns CDR1 GTSNPN and CDR2 SVGIG (reference sequence). This CDR3 is built from 14 residues. V lost 5 bases and J lost 2; bases outside the gene matches: 4.

This rearrangement joins TRBV6-6 to TRBJ2-7, with TRBD1 identical over 10 bases. CDR3 length: 15 amino acids. V was pared by 5 bases and J by 5 bases, with 9 bases of the junction left unmatched. Germline lookup yields CDR1 MNHNY and CDR2 SVGAGI (reference sequence). The CDR3 DNA sequence: TGTGCCAGCAGTAGACCGGGACAGGGGTTCGACGAGCAGTACTTC. Protein product: CASSRPGQGFDEQYF.

This chain joins TRBV4-3 and TRBJ2-1; TRBD2 might be the D (5 bases). CDR1 and CDR2 from the germline V gene are LGHNA and YSLEER. The CDR3 totals 16 residues. V was shortened by 1 base and J by 4 bases, with 14 bases between the two germline ends. The CDR3 loop is CASSQGSGALYNEQFF. In nucleotides, the CDR3 is TGCGCCAGCAGCCAAGGGAGCGGAGCCTTATACAATGAGCAGTTCTTC.

The chain uses TRBV7-9 and TRBJ1-1; TRBD1 agrees at 8 bases. Germline lookup yields CDR1 SEHNR and CDR2 FQNEAQ (reference sequence). The CDR3 is 17 amino acids. The ends lost 5 bases at V and 2 bases at J; junction bases unmatched: 13. CDR3 residues: CASSPDRGENQNTEAFF. The CDR3 coding sequence is TGTGCCAGCAGCCCTGACAGGGGAGAGAACCAAAACACTGAAGCTTTCTTT.

This clone appeared once. V gene TRBV19 combines with J gene TRBJ1-5; D is unresolved. CDR1 and CDR2 (germline): LNHDA, SQIVND (reference sequence). The CDR3 runs 12 residues. The V gene lost 0 bases and the J gene lost 6 bases, with 3 bases spanning the gap. The DNA for the CDR3 is TGTGCCAGTAGTATAGATAGTCAGCCCCAGCATTTT. This codes for CASSIDSQPQHF.

This clone was seen a single time. Other nucleotide sequences from this sample produce the same CDR3. This chain links TRBV7-9 with TRBJ2-3, with TRBD2 identical over 10 bases. Germline V gene data show CDR1 as SEHNR and CDR2 as FQNEAQ (reference sequence). The CDR3 totals 15 residues. Unmatched junction bases numbered 5, after V lost 5 bases and J lost 3 bases. CDR3 nucleotide sequence: TGTGCCAGCAGCCCTGGACTAGCGGAGACAGATACGCAGTATTTT. The encoded protein is CASSPGLAETDTQYF.

This clone has just one count. The V gene is TRBV4-1, the J gene TRBJ2-7; possible D gene TRBD1, 6 bases. Germline loops: CDR1 MGHRA, CDR2 YSYEKL. Trimming took off 6 bases at V and 2 bases at J, with 11 bases between the two ends. The CDR3 covers 13 residues. The CDR3 sequence: CASSEGEAYEQYF. CDR3 in DNA: TGCGCCAGCAGTGAGGGGGAAGCCTACGAGCAGTACTTC.

The chain carries TRBV7-8 and TRBJ1-1; 7 nucleotides align to TRBD1. Germline V lookup: CDR1 SGHVS, CDR2 FQNEAQ. The CDR3 totals 15 residues. V was clipped by 5 bases and J by 5 bases; unmatched bases: 11. The CDR3 nucleotides are TGTGCCAGCAGCCGAAGAGGGGGCGATAGAACTGAAGCTTTCTTT. It encodes CASSRRGGDRTEAFF.

The rearrangement links TRBV5-6 to TRBJ1-5; 7 positions match TRBD1. V shed 0 bases, J shed 6 bases, and the junction held 9 bases outside the gene matches. Germline CDR1 and CDR2: SGHDT and YYEEEE. The CDR3 has 16 residues. The CDR3: CASSLGIGGSFQPQHF. As DNA, the CDR3 is TGTGCCAGCAGCTTGGGGATAGGGGGCAGTTTTCAGCCCCAGCATTTT.

This clone was seen just once. The chain recombines TRBV6-5 with TRBJ2-7, with 7 bases lining up with TRBD1. The CDR3 is 14 residues long. V gave up 4 bases and J gave up 2 bases; unmatched junction bases: 5. From germline, CDR1 is MNHEY and CDR2 SVGAGI. CDR3 in amino acids: CASSFEGQPYEQYF. CDR3 DNA: TGTGCCAGCAGTTTCGAGGGACAGCCCTACGAGCAGTACTTC.

The chain links TRBV5-6 to TRBJ2-3, with TRBD1 matching over 10 bases. From germline, CDR1 is SGHDT and CDR2 YYEEEE. The CDR3 covers 15 residues. Trimming took 4 bases from V and 7 from J; bases not matched to a gene: 9. CDR3 DNA sequence: TGTGCCAGCAGCCCCGGGACAGGGGACGTGAATACGCAGTATTTT. It translates to CASSPGTGDVNTQYF.

This sequence joins TRBV5-1 and TRBJ2-1; tentatively, D is TRBD1 or TRBD2 (5 bases each). The germline V gene has CDR1 SGHRS and CDR2 YFSETQ. The CDR3 is 13 amino acids. Trimming shortened V by 1 base and J by 9 bases, and 11 bases separated the two germline ends. CDR3 residues: CASSLRGDREQFF. For the CDR3, the DNA is TGCGCCAGCAGCTTGCGAGGGGACCGTGAGCAGTTCTTC.

The genes are TRBV7-6 and TRBJ2-5, with D possibly TRBD2 on 6 matching bases. V was trimmed by 1 base and J by 5 bases, leaving 14 bases between them. CDR3 length: 15 amino acids. The germline CDR1 and CDR2 sequences are SGHVS and FNYEAQ. In DNA, the CDR3 is TGTGCCAGCAGCTTAGAGGGGTCCCGGGAGGAGACCCAGTACTTC. Protein sequence: CASSLEGSREETQYF.

V usage is TRBV19 and J usage is TRBJ2-1; 9 positions agree with TRBD1. The CDR3 contains 14 residues. Germline CDR1 and CDR2: LNHDA and SQIVND (reference sequence). V trimming: 5 bases; J trimming: 4 bases; junction bases outside the gene matches: 3. For the CDR3, the DNA is TGTGCCAGTAGTTGGGGGACAGGGTACAATGAGCAGTTCTTC. Protein sequence: CASSWGTGYNEQFF. The full variable domain, completed using reference TRBV19 and TRBJ2-1, is DGGITQSPKYLFRKEGQNVTLSCEQNLNHDAMYWYRQDPGQGLRLIYYSQIVNDFQKGDIAEGYSVSREKKESFPLTVTSAQKNPTAFYLCASSWGTGYNEQFFGPGTRLTVL.

This chain links TRBV27 with TRBJ2-3, with D possibly matching TRBD2 (6 bases). CDR1 and CDR2 from the germline V gene are MNHEY and SMNVEV (reference sequence). Deletions cut 2 bases from V and 0 bases from J, with 18 bases between. The CDR3 runs to 18 residues. The CDR3 loop reads CASSLQSFSGTSTDTQYF. The CDR3 DNA sequence: TGTGCCAGCAGTTTACAATCGTTTAGCGGAACTAGCACAGATACGCAGTATTTT.

V usage is TRBV27 and J usage is TRBJ1-2; 7 nucleotides line up with TRBD1. CDR1 is MNHEY, CDR2 SMNVEV, per germline (reference sequence). CDR3 length equals 15 residues. Trimming cost V 3 bases and J 3 bases; bases outside gene matches: 7. The CDR3 nucleotides read TGTGCCAGCAGTTTCCTGACAGGGCGGGACTATGGCTACACCTTC. Amino acid sequence: CASSFLTGRDYGYTF.

The chain has TRBV19 and TRBJ2-3, with no clear D. This CDR3 is built from 13 residues. With 3 bases removed from V and 2 bases from J, the gap between germline ends came to 6 bases. Germline V gene data show CDR1 as LNHDA and CDR2 as SQIVND (reference sequence). The CDR3 spells CASSMIPTDTQYF. Written as DNA, the CDR3 is TGTGCCAGTAGTATGATACCCACAGATACGCAGTATTTT.

The chain joins TRBV28 to TRBJ2-1, with TRBD2 matching over 7 bases. Germline CDR1 and CDR2: MDHEN and SYDVKM. V was clipped by 5 bases and J by 2 bases; unmatched bases: 15. The CDR3 runs 18 residues. CDR3 in amino acids: CASSPGTTAASPYNEQFF. CDR3 nucleotides: TGTGCCAGCAGTCCCGGGACTACCGCGGCCTCCCCCTACAATGAGCAGTTCTTC.

Points on this clone: Other nucleotide sequences from this sample produce the same CDR3. CDR3 bases: TGTGCCAGCAGCCCCGGGAGCTCTGGAAACACCATATATTTT. This encodes CASSPGSSGNTIYF. The chain joins TRBV6-6 to TRBJ1-3; D gene uncertain. The CDR3 extends over 14 amino acids. V lost 6 bases and J lost 0, with 9 bases in between. From germline, CDR1 is MNHNY and CDR2 SVGAGI (reference sequence).

This chain uses TRBV7-9 with TRBJ2-7, with 9 bases matching TRBD1. CDR1 is SEHNR and CDR2 is FQNEAQ in the germline V gene (reference sequence). V lost 5 bases to trimming and J lost 6 bases; unmatched junction nucleotides: 11. The CDR3 runs to 15 residues. The CDR3 sequence: CASSLPSQGAREQYF. CDR3 nucleotides: TGTGCCAGCAGCCTCCCATCACAGGGGGCGCGCGAGCAGTACTTC.

This chain joins TRBV7-2 and TRBJ2-7; perhaps TRBD2 as D (6 bases). This CDR3 has 14 residues. CDR1 SGHTA and CDR2 FQGNSA come from the germline V gene. V lost 3 bases and J 2 bases, leaving 11 bases between the germline ends. The CDR3 DNA follows: TGTGCCAGCAGCTTCCTAGCGCTAACCTACGAGCAGTACTTC. This codes for CASSFLALTYEQYF.

As to this clone: A much bigger clone sits one base away, suggesting this may be a read error. J is TRBJ2-5 and V is TRBV11-1; no reliable D call. The V end was cut by 3 bases, the J end by 4 bases, with 3 bases between. CDR1 is SGHAT and CDR2 is FQDESV in the germline V gene (reference sequence). This CDR3 comprises 11 residues. CDR3 sequence: CASSFVETQYF. In DNA form, the CDR3 reads TGTGCCAGCAGCTTCGTAGAGACCCAGTACTTC. The variable domain in full, completed from reference TRBV11-1 and TRBJ2-5, reads EAEVAQSPRYKITEKSQAVAFWCDPISGHATLYWYRQILGQGPELLVQFQDESVVDDSQLPKDRFSAERLKGVDSTLKIQPAELGDSAMYLCASSFVETQYFGPGTRLLVL.

The chain joins TRBV6-1 to TRBJ2-7, with no clear D. The V and J ends lost 8 bases and 2 bases respectively, with 13 bases between them. There are 13 residues in the CDR3. The germline V gene has CDR1 MNHNS and CDR2 SASEGT. The CDR3 here is CASGWTEAYEQYF. DNA for the CDR3: TGTGCCAGCGGCTGGACGGAAGCCTACGAGCAGTACTTC.

In DNA, the CDR3 is TGTGCCAGCAGCCCGACTAGCGTTGGACTTGAGCAGTTCTTC. Its translation is CASSPTSVGLEQFF. V gene TRBV7-6 combines with J gene TRBJ2-1; TRBD2 matches at 8 bases. Germline values: CDR1 SGHVS, CDR2 FNYEAQ. The CDR3 covers 14 residues. Trimming at V came to 5 bases and at J to 9 bases, leaving 9 bases not matched to a gene.